The clone carrying this TCR beta chain was seen more than once but under ten times. Its antigen is still unknown. CDR1 KGHSH and CDR2 LQKENI come from the germline V gene. The length of the CDR3 is 12 residues. The V end lost 3 bases, the J end lost 12 bases, and 14 bases lay between the germline ends. The data stem from a study of blood T cells in healthy people across ages. Notes on the study in general: Per million T cells, the diversity of TCR beta decreased roughly linearly as age advanced.

A second PCR of 7 to 11 cycles used a sample-barcoded 5' primer and a J-beta primer mix. Carrying 12 random nucleotides, a template-switch adaptor labeled each individual cDNA molecule. TCRdb processed the 5' RACE reads anew with MiXCR; each CDR3 protein has one entry. The sample contains approximately 1,000,000 distinct CDR3 sequences, roughly 45% of which appear only once. This clonotype originated in a woman aged 60-75 years in good health. The sample comprised blood. The chain couples TRBV18 to TRBJ1-2; D remains unclear. The chain's CDR3 is CASSPGSSGDTF. In DNA form, the CDR3 reads TGTGCCAGCTCACCGGGCTCCTCCGGAGACACCTTC.